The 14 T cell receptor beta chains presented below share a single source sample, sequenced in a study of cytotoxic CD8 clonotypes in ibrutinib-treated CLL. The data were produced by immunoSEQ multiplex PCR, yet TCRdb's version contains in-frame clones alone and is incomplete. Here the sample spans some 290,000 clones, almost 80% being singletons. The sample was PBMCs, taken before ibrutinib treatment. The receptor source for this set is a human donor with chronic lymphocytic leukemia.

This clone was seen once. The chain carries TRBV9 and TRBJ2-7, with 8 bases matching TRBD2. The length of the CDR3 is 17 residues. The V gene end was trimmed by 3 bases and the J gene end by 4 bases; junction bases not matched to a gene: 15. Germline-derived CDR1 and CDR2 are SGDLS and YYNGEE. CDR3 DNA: TGTGCCAGCAGCGCAGGCTGGGGGGGCGGGAGGAAATACGAGCAGTACTTC. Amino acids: CASSAGWGGGRKYEQYF.

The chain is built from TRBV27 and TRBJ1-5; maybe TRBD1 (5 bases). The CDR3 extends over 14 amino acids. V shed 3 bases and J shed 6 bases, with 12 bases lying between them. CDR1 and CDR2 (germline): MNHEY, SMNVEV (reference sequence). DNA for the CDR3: TGTGCCAGCAGTTTTGTGGCAGGGCGTCAGCCCCAGCATTTT. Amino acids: CASSFVAGRQPQHF.

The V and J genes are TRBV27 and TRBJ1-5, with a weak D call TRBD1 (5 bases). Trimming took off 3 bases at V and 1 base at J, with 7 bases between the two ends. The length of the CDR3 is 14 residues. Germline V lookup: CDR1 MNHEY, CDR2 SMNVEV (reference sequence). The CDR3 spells CASSFGQSNQPQHF. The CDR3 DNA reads TGTGCCAGCAGTTTTGGACAAAGCAATCAGCCCCAGCATTTT.

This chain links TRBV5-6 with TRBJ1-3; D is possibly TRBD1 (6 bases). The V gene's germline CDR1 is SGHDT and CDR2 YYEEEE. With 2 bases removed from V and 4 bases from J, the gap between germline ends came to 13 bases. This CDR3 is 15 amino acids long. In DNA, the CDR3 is TGTGCCAGCAGCTTCGGTACAGGGAGAGGAAACACCATATATTTT. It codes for CASSFGTGRGNTIYF. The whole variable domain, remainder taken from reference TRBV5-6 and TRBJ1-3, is DAGVTQSPTHLIKTRGQQVTLRCSPKSGHDTVSWYQQALGQGPQFIFQYYEEEERQRGNFPDRFSGHQFPNYSSELNVNALLLGDSALYLCASSFGTGRGNTIYFGEGSWLTVV.

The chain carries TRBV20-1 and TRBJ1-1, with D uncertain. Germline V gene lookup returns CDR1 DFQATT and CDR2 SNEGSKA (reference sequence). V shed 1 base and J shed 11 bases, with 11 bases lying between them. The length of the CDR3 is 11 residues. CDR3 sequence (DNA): TGCAGTGCTAGAGGGGTCCCGATGGCTTTCTTT. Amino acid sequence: CSARGVPMAFF.

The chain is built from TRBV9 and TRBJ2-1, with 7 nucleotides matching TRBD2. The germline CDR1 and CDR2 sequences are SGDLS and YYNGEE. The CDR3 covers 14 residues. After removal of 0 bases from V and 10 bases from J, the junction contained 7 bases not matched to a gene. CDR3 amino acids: CASSVGTRGYEQFF. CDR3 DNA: TGTGCCAGCAGCGTAGGGACTAGGGGCTACGAGCAGTTCTTC.

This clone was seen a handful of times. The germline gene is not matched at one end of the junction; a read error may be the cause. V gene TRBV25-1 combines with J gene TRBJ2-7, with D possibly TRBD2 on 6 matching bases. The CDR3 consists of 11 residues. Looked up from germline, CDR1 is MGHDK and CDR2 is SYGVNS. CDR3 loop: CATSDGGEQYF. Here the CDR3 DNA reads TGTGCCACCAGTGACGGGGGCGAGCAGTACTTC.

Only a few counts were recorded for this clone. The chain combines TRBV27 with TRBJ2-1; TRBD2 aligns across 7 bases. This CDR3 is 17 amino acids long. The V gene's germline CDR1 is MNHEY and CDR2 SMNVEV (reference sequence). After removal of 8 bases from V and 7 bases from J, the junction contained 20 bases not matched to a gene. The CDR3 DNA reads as TGTGCCAGCCTTAAACCTACGATAGCGGGCCAAGCTAATGAGCAGTTCTTC. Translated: CASLKPTIAGQANEQFF.

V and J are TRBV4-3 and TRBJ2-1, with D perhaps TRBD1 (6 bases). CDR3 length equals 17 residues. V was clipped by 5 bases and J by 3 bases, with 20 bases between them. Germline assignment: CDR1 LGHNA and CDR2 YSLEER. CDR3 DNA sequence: TGCGCCAGCAGCTTACAGGGCCCCCCCCTATACTACAATGAGCAGTTCTTC. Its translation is CASSLQGPPLYYNEQFF.

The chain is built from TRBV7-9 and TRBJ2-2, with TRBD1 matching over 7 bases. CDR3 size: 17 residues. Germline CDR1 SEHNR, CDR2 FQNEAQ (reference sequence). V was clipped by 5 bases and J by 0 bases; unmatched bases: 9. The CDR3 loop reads CASSNRQGQTNTGELFF. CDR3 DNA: TGTGCCAGCAGCAACCGACAGGGCCAGACGAACACCGGGGAGCTGTTTTTT.

DNA of the CDR3: TGTGCCAGCAGTTTACTGGGGGGACAGGCCGTATACGAGCAGTACTTC. Protein sequence: CASSLLGGQAVYEQYF. The chain combines TRBV27 with TRBJ2-7, with 8 nucleotides matching TRBD1. Per the germline V gene, CDR1 is MNHEY and CDR2 is SMNVEV (reference sequence). J lost 4 bases, V lost 2 bases, and 10 bases had no gene match. The CDR3 totals 16 residues.

CDR3 in DNA: TGTGCCAGTAGTGCGGACAGGAGCTCCTACAATGAGCAGTTCTTC. Translation: CASSADRSSYNEQFF. The gene calls are TRBV19 and TRBJ2-1; 7 bases align to TRBD1. This CDR3 region has 15 residues. V was pared by 5 bases and J by 0 bases, with 4 bases of the junction left unmatched. CDR1 is LNHDA, CDR2 SQIVND, per germline (reference sequence).

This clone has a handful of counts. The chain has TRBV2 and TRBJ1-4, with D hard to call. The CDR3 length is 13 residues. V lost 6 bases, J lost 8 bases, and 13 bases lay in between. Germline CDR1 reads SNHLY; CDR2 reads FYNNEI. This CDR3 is CASRIDSPEKLFF. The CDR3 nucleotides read TGTGCCAGCAGGATAGATTCCCCAGAAAAACTGTTTTTT.

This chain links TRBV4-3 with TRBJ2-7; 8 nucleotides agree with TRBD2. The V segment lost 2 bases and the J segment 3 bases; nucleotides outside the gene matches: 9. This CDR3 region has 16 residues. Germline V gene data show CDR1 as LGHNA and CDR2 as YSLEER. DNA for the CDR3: TGCGCCAGCAGCCAAACAACTAGCGGAGGTATCTACGAGCAGTACTTC. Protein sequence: CASSQTTSGGIYEQYF.